Below, 8 T cell receptor beta chains from the same sample are listed, as sequenced in a study of cytotoxic CD8 clonotypes in ibrutinib-treated CLL. The repertoire was sequenced with immunoSEQ multiplex PCR; TCRdb's copy has only in-frame clones and lacks some. The profile shows 150,000 or so clones, about 88% of them singletons. Sequencing used PBMCs, obtained at disease progression, from a patient treated with ibrutinib. The receptors were gathered from a human donor with chronic lymphocytic leukemia.

This clone was seen a handful of times. This chain uses TRBV28 with TRBJ2-7; possibly TRBD2 for D (6 bases). CDR1 and CDR2 from the germline V gene are MDHEN and SYDVKM. The CDR3 loop spans 14 amino acids. Trimming shortened V by 6 bases and J by 2 bases, and 14 bases separated the two germline ends. CDR3 nucleotides: TGTGCCAGCAGACCCCCCGGGAGCCCCTACGAGCAGTACTTC. Amino acid sequence: CASRPPGSPYEQYF.

The rearrangement links TRBV19 to TRBJ2-2; 8 bases line up with TRBD1. Germline V gene lookup returns CDR1 LNHDA and CDR2 SQIVND (reference sequence). V gave up 4 bases and J gave up 5 bases; unmatched junction bases: 3. The CDR3 extends over 14 amino acids. The DNA for the CDR3 is TGTGCCAGTAGTAGCGGGACAGGTACCGGGGAGCTGTTTTTT. It specifies CASSSGTGTGELFF.

The V and J genes are TRBV5-1 and TRBJ2-7; 11 bases agree with TRBD2. The CDR3 is 16 amino acids. With 0 bases clipped from V and 3 bases from J, the junction kept 5 bases outside the gene matches. Per germline, CDR1 SGHRS and CDR2 YFSETQ. CDR3 sequence reads: CASSLVASGGIYEQYF. CDR3 coding DNA: TGCGCCAGCAGCTTGGTTGCTAGCGGGGGGATCTACGAGCAGTACTTC. The complete variable domain, with remaining parts taken from reference TRBV5-1 and TRBJ2-7, reads KAGVTQTPRYLIKTRGQQVTLSCSPISGHRSVSWYQQTPGQGLQFLFEYFSETQRNKGNFPGRFSGRQFSNSRSEMNVSTLELGDSALYLCASSLVASGGIYEQYFGPGTRLTVT.

The V gene is TRBV5-3, the J gene TRBJ2-1, with TRBD2 identical over 8 bases. TRBV5-3 counts as an open reading frame of uncertain function. The CDR3 has 17 amino acids. Trimming removed 3 bases from V and 4 bases from J; junction bases left unmatched: 12. The CDR3 region has the DNA TGTGCCAGAAGCTCGATGGTGGTAGCGGGGTTTTACAATGAGCAGTTCTTC. Translating it yields CARSSMVVAGFYNEQFF.

This chain links TRBV7-8 with TRBJ1-2; 7 positions agree with TRBD1. Germline loops: CDR1 SGHVS, CDR2 FQNEAQ. The junction had 8 bases not matched to a gene; V was cut back by 4 bases and J by 3 bases. This CDR3 spans 15 amino acids. The CDR3 DNA is TGTGCCAGCAGCTGGCAGGGAGGGGGCTACTATGGCTACACCTTC. This sequence encodes CASSWQGGGYYGYTF.

The chain uses TRBV5-4 and TRBJ1-5; 9 nucleotides line up with TRBD1. With 0 bases clipped from V and 6 bases from J, the junction kept 4 bases outside the gene matches. The CDR3 spans 15 residues. Germline lookup yields CDR1 SGHNT and CDR2 YYREEE (reference sequence). As DNA, the CDR3 is TGTGCCAGCAGCTTGGGACAGGGGGAGATTCAGCCCCAGCATTTT. Residues: CASSLGQGEIQPQHF. Variable domain in full (rest from reference TRBV5-4 and TRBJ1-5): ETGVTQSPTHLIKTRGQQVTLRCSSQSGHNTVSWYQQALGQGPQFIFQYYREEENGRGNFPPRFSGLQFPNYSSELNVNALELDDSALYLCASSLGQGEIQPQHFGDGTRLSIL.

The chain has TRBV5-6 and TRBJ1-3; D gene unclear. The CDR3 loop spans 17 amino acids. Between the trimmed V and J ends, which lost 1 base and 0 bases, there was a span of 14 bases. CDR1 is SGHDT and CDR2 is YYEEEE in the germline V gene. The CDR3 nucleotides read TGTGCCAGCAGCTTGCCCCCCCCCAGAAACTCTGGAAACACCATATATTTT. This translates into CASSLPPPRNSGNTIYF.

The J gene is TRBJ1-1, the V gene TRBV4-2; D unclear. Germline loops: CDR1 LGHNA, CDR2 YNFKEQ. Trimming shortened V by 3 bases and J by 0 bases, and 8 bases separated the two germline ends. The CDR3 loop spans 14 amino acids. CDR3 DNA: TGTGCCAGCAGCCAGCTAAGAATGAACACTGAAGCTTTCTTT. It is translated as CASSQLRMNTEAFF.